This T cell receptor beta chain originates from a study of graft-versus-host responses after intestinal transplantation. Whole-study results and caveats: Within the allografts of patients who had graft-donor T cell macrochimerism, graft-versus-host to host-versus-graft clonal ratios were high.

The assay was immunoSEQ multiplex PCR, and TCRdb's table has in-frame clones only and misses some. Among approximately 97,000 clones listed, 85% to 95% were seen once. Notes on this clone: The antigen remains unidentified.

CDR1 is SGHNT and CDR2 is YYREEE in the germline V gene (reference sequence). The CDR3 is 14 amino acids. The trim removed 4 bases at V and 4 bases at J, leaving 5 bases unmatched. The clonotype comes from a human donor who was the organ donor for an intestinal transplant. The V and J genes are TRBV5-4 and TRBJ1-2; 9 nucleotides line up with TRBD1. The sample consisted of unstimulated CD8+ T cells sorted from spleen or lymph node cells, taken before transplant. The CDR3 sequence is CASSPGTGIYGYTF. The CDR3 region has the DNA TGTGCCAGCAGCCCAGGGACAGGGATCTATGGCTACACCTTC.